This T cell receptor beta chain was identified during a study of blood T cell repertoires in COVID-19. CDR3 size: 15 residues. V lost 4 bases, J lost 1 base, and 12 bases lay in between. Per the germline V gene, CDR1 is KGHDR and CDR2 is SFDVKD. Seattle's cohort entered during active infection and was followed longitudinally. TCRdb's table, derived via immunoSEQ multiplex PCR, lists solely in-frame clones and lacks some. Of about 160,000 clones detected, 80% to 95% appear once; the ten largest clones hold about 4.6%. The chain links TRBV24-1 to TRBJ1-1, with D tentatively TRBD1 (6 bases). The TCR sequence derives from a young man with COVID-19, enrolled during active disease. Material for sequencing was peripheral blood. For the CDR3, the DNA is TGTGCCACCAGTGAATGGACAGTCTCGAACACTGAAGCTTTCTTT. Translated, it gives CATSEWTVSNTEAFF.